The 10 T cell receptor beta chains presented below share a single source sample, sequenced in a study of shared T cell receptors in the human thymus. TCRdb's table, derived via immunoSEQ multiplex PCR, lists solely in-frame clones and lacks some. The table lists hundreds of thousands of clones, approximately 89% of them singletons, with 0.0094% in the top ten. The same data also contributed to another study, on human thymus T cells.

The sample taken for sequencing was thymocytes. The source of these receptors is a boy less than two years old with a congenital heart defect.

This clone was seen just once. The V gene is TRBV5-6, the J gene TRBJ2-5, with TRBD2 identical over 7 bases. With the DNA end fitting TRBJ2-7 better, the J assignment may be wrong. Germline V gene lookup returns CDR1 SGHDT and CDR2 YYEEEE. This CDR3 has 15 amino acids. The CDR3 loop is CASSSGLTTSYEQYF. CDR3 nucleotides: TGTGCCAGCAGCTCGGGACTAACCACGTCCTACGAGCAGTACTTC.

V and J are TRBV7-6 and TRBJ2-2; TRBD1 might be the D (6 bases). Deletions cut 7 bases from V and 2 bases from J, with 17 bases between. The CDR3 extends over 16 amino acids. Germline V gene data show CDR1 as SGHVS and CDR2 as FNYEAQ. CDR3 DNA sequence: TGTGCCAGCACCAAACCTACAGGGAACAACACCGGGGAGCTGTTTTTT. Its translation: CASTKPTGNNTGELFF.

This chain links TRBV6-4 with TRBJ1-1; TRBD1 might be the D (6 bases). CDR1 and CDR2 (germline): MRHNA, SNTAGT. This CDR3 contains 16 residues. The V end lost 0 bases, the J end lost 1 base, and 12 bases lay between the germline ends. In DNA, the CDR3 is TGTGCCAGCAGTGACTCCCGGACAGACCCGAACACTGAAGCTTTCTTT. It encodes CASSDSRTDPNTEAFF.

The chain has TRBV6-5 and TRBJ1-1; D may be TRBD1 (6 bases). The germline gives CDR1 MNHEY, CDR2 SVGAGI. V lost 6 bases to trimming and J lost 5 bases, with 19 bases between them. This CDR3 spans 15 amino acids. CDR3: CASRTVRGGRTEAFF. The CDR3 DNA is TGTGCCAGCAGAACCGTTCGCGGGGGGCGAACTGAAGCTTTCTTT.

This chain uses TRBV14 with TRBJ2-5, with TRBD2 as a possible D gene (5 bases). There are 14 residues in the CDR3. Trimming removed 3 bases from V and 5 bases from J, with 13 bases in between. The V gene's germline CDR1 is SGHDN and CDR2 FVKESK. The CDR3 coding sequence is TGTGCCAGCAGCCACCCTCTTGCGGGTGAGACCCAGTACTTC. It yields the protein CASSHPLAGETQYF.

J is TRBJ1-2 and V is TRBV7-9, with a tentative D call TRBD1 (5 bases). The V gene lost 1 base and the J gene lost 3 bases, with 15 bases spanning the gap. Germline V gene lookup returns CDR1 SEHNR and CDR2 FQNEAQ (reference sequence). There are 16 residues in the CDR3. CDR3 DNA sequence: TGTGCCAGCAGCTTAGGGGGTAGGGGCCTTGACTATGGCTACACCTTC. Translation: CASSLGGRGLDYGYTF.

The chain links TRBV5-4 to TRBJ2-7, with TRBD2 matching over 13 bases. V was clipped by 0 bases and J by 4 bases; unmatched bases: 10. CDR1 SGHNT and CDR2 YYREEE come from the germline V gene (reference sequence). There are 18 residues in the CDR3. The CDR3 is CASSLAPGGLAGVYEQYF. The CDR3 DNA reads TGTGCCAGCAGCTTGGCCCCTGGTGGACTAGCGGGGGTTTACGAGCAGTACTTC.

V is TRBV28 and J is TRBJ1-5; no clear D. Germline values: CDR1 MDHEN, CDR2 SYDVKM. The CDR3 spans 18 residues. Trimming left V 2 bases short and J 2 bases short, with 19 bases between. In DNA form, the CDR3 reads TGTGCCAGCAGTTTAGGGAGGGTCAGGTTCTTAGGCAATCAGCCCCAGCATTTT. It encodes CASSLGRVRFLGNQPQHF.

CDR3 protein: CASSFRTGKNYGYTF. The CDR3 coding sequence is TGTGCCAGCAGTTTCCGGACAGGAAAAAACTATGGCTACACCTTC. This chain connects TRBV6-1 to TRBJ1-2; TRBD1 matches at 7 bases. The trim removed 5 bases at V and 2 bases at J, leaving 8 bases unmatched. Per germline, CDR1 MNHNS and CDR2 SASEGT. CDR3 length: 15 residues.

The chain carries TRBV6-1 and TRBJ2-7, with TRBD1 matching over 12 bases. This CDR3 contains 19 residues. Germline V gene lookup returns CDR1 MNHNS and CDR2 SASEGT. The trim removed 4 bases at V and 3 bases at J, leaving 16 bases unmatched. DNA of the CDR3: TGTGCCAGCAGTGGACTGAAGTCAACCGGGACAGGGGGCGTCTACGAGCAGTACTTC. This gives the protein CASSGLKSTGTGGVYEQYF.